This entry lists 21 T cell receptor beta chains sequenced from one sample in a study of T cell responses to AZD1222 COVID-19 vaccine. Sequencing was performed with immunoSEQ multiplex PCR; in TCRdb, only in-frame clones are kept and a portion is missing. The data hold some 150,000 clones, with around 84% observed a single time. The material was peripheral blood, obtained 28 days after the second AZD1222 dose. The receptor source for this set is an adult who received the AZD1222 COVID-19 vaccine.

The genes are TRBV20-1 and TRBJ2-7; D unclear. Germline CDR1 is DFQATT and CDR2 is SNEGSKA (reference sequence). The CDR3 is made up of 11 amino acids. V dropped 1 base and J dropped 7 bases, with 8 bases sitting between them. The CDR3 coding sequence is TGCAGTGCTAGAGGTTTGAGGGAGCAGTACTTC. Protein product: CSARGLREQYF.

This clone was detected only once. The chain is built from TRBV19 and TRBJ2-7; 8 bases fit TRBD1. V gave up 9 bases and J gave up 3 bases; unmatched junction bases: 10. Germline values: CDR1 LNHDA, CDR2 SQIVND (reference sequence). The CDR3 is 14 residues long. CDR3 region: CASGPGTGHYEQYF. DNA for the CDR3: TGTGCCAGCGGGCCCGGGACAGGCCACTACGAGCAGTACTTC.

This clone was found once. This chain connects TRBV9 to TRBJ2-1, with D possibly being TRBD2 (5 bases). This CDR3 region has 16 residues. V dropped 4 bases and J dropped 2 bases, with 16 bases sitting between them. Germline lookup yields CDR1 SGDLS and CDR2 YYNGEE. This CDR3 reads CASSRHAGNTYNEQFF. The CDR3 nucleotides read TGTGCCAGCAGCCGGCATGCGGGCAACACCTACAATGAGCAGTTCTTC. The full variable domain, with the rest looked up from reference TRBV9 and TRBJ2-1, is DSGVTQTPKHLITATGQRVTLRCSPRSGDLSVYWYQQSLDQGLQFLIQYYNGEERAKGNILERFSAQQFPDLHSELNLSSLELGDSALYFCASSRHAGNTYNEQFFGPGTRLTVL.

The chain carries TRBV20-1 and TRBJ1-1; TRBD1 matches 7 bases. CDR3 length: 11 residues. The trim removed 7 bases at V and 5 bases at J, leaving 4 bases unmatched. CDR1 is DFQATT, CDR2 SNEGSKA, per germline (reference sequence). The CDR3 spells CSEAGGTEAFF. The DNA for the CDR3 is TGCAGTGAGGCAGGGGGTACTGAAGCTTTCTTT.

This clone appeared a single time. The chain is built from TRBV7-9 and TRBJ2-3; D uncertain. The length of the CDR3 is 13 residues. Germline CDR1 and CDR2: SEHNR and FQNEAQ (reference sequence). Trimming stripped 7 bases from V and 3 bases from J, with 11 bases between. The CDR3 DNA is TGTGCCAGCACCACGCGCGAGACAGATACGCAGTATTTT. This codes for CASTTRETDTQYF.

The genes are TRBV29-1 and TRBJ2-6; D remains unclear. Trimming took 1 base from V and 1 from J, leaving 8 bases between them. The CDR3 loop spans 15 amino acids. From germline, CDR1 is SQVTM and CDR2 ANQGSEA. CDR3 DNA sequence: TGCAGCGTTGAAGCGGTCGTTTCTGGGGCCAACGTCCTGACTTTC. Translated, it gives CSVEAVVSGANVLTF.

The table lists this clone with a few counts. CDR3 sequence reads: CATSDGLNQETQYF. As DNA, the CDR3 is TGTGCCACCAGTGATGGACTTAACCAAGAGACCCAGTACTTC. This chain links TRBV24-1 with TRBJ2-5, with D perhaps TRBD2 (5 bases). V lost 3 bases, J lost 0 bases, and 7 bases lay in between. Germline loops: CDR1 KGHDR, CDR2 SFDVKD. This CDR3 has 14 amino acids.

CDR3 nucleotides: TGTGCCACGGGGGGTTTCAACACTGAAGCTTTCTTT. Translated: CATGGFNTEAFF. This chain links TRBV11-2 with TRBJ1-1; D perhaps matches TRBD1 (5 bases). V lost 10 bases and J lost 2, with 11 bases in between. CDR1 is SGHAT, CDR2 FQNNGV, per germline. The CDR3 extends over 12 amino acids.

This chain uses TRBV9 with TRBJ2-2; 7 bases are shared with TRBD2. In germline, CDR1 is SGDLS, CDR2 YYNGEE. After removal of 2 bases from V and 5 bases from J, the junction contained 12 bases not matched to a gene. The CDR3 totals 17 residues. The CDR3 bases are TGTGCCAGCAGCGTCGGGGAGGGCTCCCGGGGAACCGGGGAGCTGTTTTTT. Amino acid sequence: CASSVGEGSRGTGELFF.

The chain is built from TRBV19 and TRBJ1-5; D might be TRBD1 (6 bases). The CDR3 sequence is 14 residues long. Trimming removed 7 bases from V and 7 bases from J, with 17 bases in between. Germline V gene sequence: CDR1 LNHDA, CDR2 SQIVND (reference sequence). DNA for the CDR3: TGTGCCAGTAATCTACAGGGAGCGGGCCAGCCCCAGCATTTT. This codes for CASNLQGAGQPQHF.

The genes are TRBV4-1 and TRBJ1-1; possibly TRBD1 for D (5 bases). This CDR3 has 13 amino acids. Trimming left V 0 bases short and J 7 bases short, with 9 bases between. Germline CDR1 is MGHRA and CDR2 is YSYEKL. CDR3 sequence (DNA): TGCGCCAGCAGCCAAGATCGTAGGGGTGAAGCTTTCTTT. Encoded protein: CASSQDRRGEAFF.

This clone was observed a single time. The genes are TRBV9 and TRBJ1-1, with D hard to call. The germline V gene encodes CDR1 SGDLS and CDR2 YYNGEE. Trimming removed 0 bases from V and 0 bases from J, with 12 bases in between. This CDR3 contains 16 residues. CDR3 region: CASSVGPWTLNTEAFF. The CDR3 bases are TGTGCCAGCAGCGTAGGGCCGTGGACCCTGAACACTGAAGCTTTCTTT. Supplemented by reference TRBV9 and TRBJ1-1, the full variable domain reads DSGVTQTPKHLITATGQRVTLRCSPRSGDLSVYWYQQSLDQGLQFLIQYYNGEERAKGNILERFSAQQFPDLHSELNLSSLELGDSALYFCASSVGPWTLNTEAFFGQGTRLTVV.

V usage is TRBV6-5 and J usage is TRBJ1-6; D not resolved. Trimming stripped 5 bases from V and 13 bases from J, with 15 bases between. Germline V lookup: CDR1 MNHEY, CDR2 SVGAGI. The CDR3 length is 13 residues. CDR3 loop: CASSPGRVDPLHF. Here the CDR3 DNA reads TGTGCCAGCAGTCCCGGGAGGGTTGATCCCCTCCACTTT.

This chain links TRBV5-1 with TRBJ2-3, with 8 bases that match TRBD1. Germline-derived CDR1 and CDR2 are SGHRS and YFSETQ. This CDR3 is 19 amino acids long. With V trimmed by 0 bases and J by 6 bases, 18 bases remained unmatched. CDR3: CASSLATVQGAIDSDTQYF. CDR3 DNA: TGCGCCAGCAGCTTGGCCACAGTCCAGGGGGCGATTGATTCCGATACGCAGTATTTT.

The chain recombines TRBV19 with TRBJ1-2; 7 bases are shared with TRBD1. V shed 4 bases and J 4 bases; nucleotides not matched to a gene: 6. Germline values: CDR1 LNHDA, CDR2 SQIVND (reference sequence). The CDR3 contains 14 residues. The chain's CDR3 is CASSTRDRTYGYTF. In DNA form, the CDR3 reads TGTGCCAGTAGTACCAGGGACAGAACCTATGGCTACACCTTC.

This rearrangement joins TRBV4-2 to TRBJ2-3; possibly TRBD2 for D (6 bases). The CDR3 sequence is 15 residues long. Germline assignment: CDR1 LGHNA and CDR2 YNFKEQ. V was shortened by 0 bases and J by 2 bases, with 9 bases between the two germline ends. The DNA of the CDR3 is TGTGCCAGCAGCCAAGATCGGACTACCACAGATACGCAGTATTTT. This codes for CASSQDRTTTDTQYF.

This clone was observed once. The chain joins TRBV19 to TRBJ1-2; 8 nucleotides align to TRBD1. Germline V gene lookup returns CDR1 LNHDA and CDR2 SQIVND (reference sequence). There are 15 residues in the CDR3. The V and J ends lost 2 bases and 1 base, in that order; junction bases with no gene match: 3. The CDR3 sequence: CASSIQGASNYGYTF. CDR3 sequence (DNA): TGTGCCAGTAGTATACAGGGGGCAAGTAACTATGGCTACACCTTC.

The V call is TRBV7-9, the J call TRBJ1-6; D remains ambiguous. CDR3 length equals 14 residues. Trimming took 5 bases from V and 10 from J, leaving 15 bases between them. The V gene's germline CDR1 is SEHNR and CDR2 FQNEAQ (reference sequence). In nucleotides, the CDR3 is TGTGCCAGCAGCCCTAGCGGGTCGTGGTCACCCCTCCACTTT. This sequence encodes CASSPSGSWSPLHF.

The chain recombines TRBV10-3 with TRBJ2-2; TRBD1 matches at 8 bases. Trimming took 7 bases from V and 4 from J; bases not matched to a gene: 5. The CDR3 loop spans 14 amino acids. CDR1 and CDR2 from the germline V gene are ENHRY and SYGVKD. Here the CDR3 reads CAIKGTGGTGELFF. CDR3 DNA: TGTGCCATCAAGGGAACAGGGGGCACCGGGGAGCTGTTTTTT.

V and J are TRBV5-1 and TRBJ2-7; 7 bases align to TRBD2. The CDR3 contains 15 residues. Unmatched junction bases numbered 4, after V lost 1 base and J lost 0 bases. Germline V gene sequence: CDR1 SGHRS, CDR2 YFSETQ. The CDR3 sequence is CASSLWRGSSYEQYF. The DNA of the CDR3 is TGCGCCAGCAGCTTGTGGCGGGGGAGCTCCTACGAGCAGTACTTC.

The sample holds a few counts of this clone. This rearrangement joins TRBV28 to TRBJ2-7; 7 nucleotides line up with TRBD2. The CDR3 runs to 14 residues. Germline trimming cut 5 bases from V and 0 bases from J; bases unmatched to any gene: 4. The germline V gene encodes CDR1 MDHEN and CDR2 SYDVKM. The CDR3 coding sequence is TGTGCCAGCAGTCCCGCGGGGGACTCCTACGAGCAGTACTTC. This sequence encodes CASSPAGDSYEQYF.